The rows below give T cell receptor beta chains drawn from one sample of a study of TIL therapy for anti-PD-1-resistant metastatic lung cancer. Libraries were prepared by immunoSEQ multiplex PCR; TCRdb keeps only in-frame clonotypes and omits some of them. In the table there are some 7,000 clones, about 64% of which are singletons. Material: tumor tissue, obtained at baseline. The receptors come from a person aged 25-85 years with non-small cell lung cancer. The CDR3 runs from the conserved cysteine through the conserved F or W. Each record gives: D gene, V gene, clone size, J gene, CDR3 DNA, CDR3 protein. A D gene is named only where the DNA matches it firmly. Where a row states a size, it is once, few, many or the class of an expanded clone; other rows omit it.

d_call: -; v_call: TRBV15; clone_size: -; j_call: TRBJ2-7; cdr3_nt: TGTGCCACCAGCAGTCTAGGGTCGGGACTGGCAGTTTACGAGCAGTACTTC; cdr3_aa: CATSSLGSGLAVYEQYF
d_call: -; v_call: TRBV11-2; clone_size: few; j_call: TRBJ2-7; cdr3_nt: TGTGCCAGCAGCTTAACGAGGGGGTTGCAGTACTTC; cdr3_aa: CASSLTRGLQYF
d_call: TRBD2; v_call: TRBV28; clone_size: few; j_call: TRBJ2-5; cdr3_nt: TGTGCCAGCAGTGTGACTAGCGGGGGGCAAGAGACCCAGTACTTC; cdr3_aa: CASSVTSGGQETQYF
d_call: TRBD1; v_call: TRBV6-1; clone_size: few; j_call: TRBJ2-3; cdr3_nt: TGTGCCAGCAGTGAAAGGCCTTCGACAGGGGCAGATACGCAGTATTTT; cdr3_aa: CASSERPSTGADTQYF
d_call: TRBD2; v_call: TRBV5-1; clone_size: -; j_call: TRBJ2-2; cdr3_nt: TGCGCCAGCAGCTTAGAACTAGCGGGTGCCCCGGGAACCGGGGAGCTGTTTTTT; cdr3_aa: CASSLELAGAPGTGELFF
d_call: TRBD2; v_call: TRBV11-2; clone_size: -; j_call: TRBJ2-5; cdr3_nt: TGTGCCAGCAGCTTACAGCGGGGTGGAGAAGAGACCCAGTACTTC; cdr3_aa: CASSLQRGGEETQYF
d_call: -; v_call: TRBV29-1; clone_size: -; j_call: TRBJ1-1; cdr3_nt: TGCCGCGTTGGGGCGGGGGACGGGACTGAAGCTTTCTTT; cdr3_aa: CRVGAGDGTEAFF
d_call: TRBD2; v_call: TRBV7-9; clone_size: -; j_call: TRBJ2-3; cdr3_nt: TGTGCCAGCAGCGCGGGACTAGCGGATTTCACAGATACGCAGTATTTT; cdr3_aa: CASSAGLADFTDTQYF
d_call: -; v_call: TRBV7-9; clone_size: -; j_call: TRBJ1-2; cdr3_nt: TGTGCCAGCAGCTTAGTTCAGGGCCCTCACGACTATGGCTACACCTTC; cdr3_aa: CASSLVQGPHDYGYTF
d_call: -; v_call: TRBV5-5; clone_size: -; j_call: TRBJ1-3; cdr3_nt: TGTGCCAGCAGCTTGTTCGGGGACGAAAACACCATATATTTT; cdr3_aa: CASSLFGDENTIYF
d_call: TRBD1; v_call: TRBV27; clone_size: -; j_call: TRBJ1-5; cdr3_nt: TGTGCCAGCAGTCCCACGGACAGGGTGGGTAATCAGCCCCAGCATTTT; cdr3_aa: CASSPTDRVGNQPQHF
d_call: -; v_call: TRBV20-1; clone_size: -; j_call: TRBJ2-1; cdr3_nt: TGCAGTGCAAAACAGAGCGAGGAGCAGTTCTTC; cdr3_aa: CSAKQSEEQFF
d_call: -; v_call: TRBV5-4; clone_size: -; j_call: TRBJ1-4; cdr3_nt: TGTGCCAGCAGCTTTGACGAGGGAAAACTGTTTTTT; cdr3_aa: CASSFDEGKLFF
d_call: -; v_call: TRBV29-1; clone_size: -; j_call: TRBJ2-7; cdr3_nt: TGCAGCGTTGGTGGGAACTACTACGAGCAGTACTTC; cdr3_aa: CSVGGNYYEQYF
d_call: TRBD1; v_call: TRBV28; clone_size: once; j_call: TRBJ2-4; cdr3_nt: TGTGCCAGCAGACCGGCGACAGGGATGAACATTCAGTACTTC; cdr3_aa: CASRPATGMNIQYF
d_call: -; v_call: TRBV6-5; clone_size: few; j_call: TRBJ1-1; cdr3_nt: TGTGCCGGGAAATCGGCCCGGCGGGACACTGAAGCTTTCTTT; cdr3_aa: CAGKSARRDTEAFF
d_call: -; v_call: TRBV11-2; clone_size: few; j_call: TRBJ1-1; cdr3_nt: TGTGCCAGCAGCTTTAATAAGATTAACACTGAAGCTTTCTTT; cdr3_aa: CASSFNKINTEAFF
d_call: -; v_call: TRBV19; clone_size: -; j_call: TRBJ2-2; cdr3_nt: TGTGCCAGTAGTATGGGGCAGGGCGGCGTCGGGGAGCTGTTTTTT; cdr3_aa: CASSMGQGGVGELFF
d_call: -; v_call: TRBV11-2; clone_size: few; j_call: TRBJ2-3; cdr3_nt: TGTGCCAGCAGCTCCCAGCGGGTCCTTCAAGATACGCAGTATTTT; cdr3_aa: CASSSQRVLQDTQYF